This T cell receptor beta chain was retrieved from a study of TIL therapy for anti-PD-1-resistant metastatic lung cancer. Study in general: Median tumor PD-L1 proportion score was approximately 6.3%.

Time point: pre-treatment sample, taken before nivolumab and TIL therapy. The immunoSEQ assay was v3. Profiling relied on immunoSEQ multiplex PCR, and the TCRdb table lists in-frame clones only, not all of them. The sample shows tens of thousands of clones, 70% to 80% of them seen only once. The CDR3 runs 13 residues. Germline V gives CDR1 MDHEN, CDR2 SYDVKM. Unmatched junction bases numbered 3, after V lost 4 bases and J lost 4 bases. This receptor was identified in a man in his 70s with non-small cell lung cancer. The source material was blood, sampled at baseline. This chain uses TRBV28 with TRBJ1-2; 7 nucleotides line up with TRBD1. The DNA of the CDR3 is TGTGCCAGCAGTTCGACAGGGTTCTATGGCTACACCTTC. Encoded protein: CASSSTGFYGYTF.